The rows below give T cell receptor beta chains drawn from one sample of a study of CXCR3-negative and CXCR3-positive naive CD8 T cells. From the 5' RACE reads, TCRdb lists one entry per CDR3 protein and no DNA. Recorded for this sample: tens of thousands of distinct CDR3 sequences. Sequencing used memory CD8+ T cells from blood. These receptors originate from a human donor in good health. Some clones in this sample may be carry-over from other donors' samples. Each CDR3 is given with its conserved first and last residue.

v_gene	j_gene	CDR3aa
TRBV2	TRBJ2-3	CASTTDTDTQYF
TRBV28	TRBJ2-5	CASSSDGGGTQETQYF
TRBV29-1	TRBJ2-1	CSVVGTYNEQFF
TRBV27	TRBJ2-7	CASSLKLSYEQYF
TRBV7-8	TRBJ2-1	CASRDRDPREQFF
TRBV14	TRBJ2-5	CASSQGFGVGETQYF
TRBV28	TRBJ2-5	CASRGEGRREDRTQYF
TRBV4-2	TRBJ2-1	CASSQTTGDYNEQFF
TRBV2	TRBJ1-1	CASSINMGAEAFF
TRBV20-1	TRBJ2-1	CSASEGRSYNEQFF
TRBV4-1	TRBJ1-6	CASSQVGLSGPYNSPLHF
TRBV20-1	TRBJ2-2	CSARGLAAYTGELFF
TRBV4-1	TRBJ2-7	CASSQSRDRDYEQYF
TRBV21-1	TRBJ1-4	CARPTGDEKLFF
TRBV5-1	TRBJ2-2	CASGEQSNTGELFF
TRBV5-5	TRBJ2-7	CASSLAGPYEQYF
TRBV29-1	TRBJ2-7	CSVEQGDYEQYF
TRBV28	TRBJ1-1	CASSDTWNTEAFF
TRBV5-1	TRBJ2-1	CASNAGSSYNEQFF
TRBV4-2	TRBJ2-3	CASSQVRASGGNTDTQYF
TRBV29-1	TRBJ2-5	CSVDGRGQGETQYF
TRBV7-6	TRBJ2-5	CASSLPLETQYF
TRBV29-1	TRBJ2-1	CSVELGAGNEQFF
TRBV20-1	TRBJ2-7	CSARDGRDMSYEQYF
TRBV11-3	TRBJ2-3	CASSPGQGHTDTQYF
TRBV6-5	TRBJ2-1	CASSYPDRVHEQFF
TRBV5-1	TRBJ1-1	CASSLGPAGSQGGDTEAFF
TRBV4-3	TRBJ2-7	CASSHSGAPSYEQYF
TRBV29-1	TRBJ2-7	CSVEGTGAYEQYF
TRBV29-1	TRBJ2-7	CSVIRESYEQYF